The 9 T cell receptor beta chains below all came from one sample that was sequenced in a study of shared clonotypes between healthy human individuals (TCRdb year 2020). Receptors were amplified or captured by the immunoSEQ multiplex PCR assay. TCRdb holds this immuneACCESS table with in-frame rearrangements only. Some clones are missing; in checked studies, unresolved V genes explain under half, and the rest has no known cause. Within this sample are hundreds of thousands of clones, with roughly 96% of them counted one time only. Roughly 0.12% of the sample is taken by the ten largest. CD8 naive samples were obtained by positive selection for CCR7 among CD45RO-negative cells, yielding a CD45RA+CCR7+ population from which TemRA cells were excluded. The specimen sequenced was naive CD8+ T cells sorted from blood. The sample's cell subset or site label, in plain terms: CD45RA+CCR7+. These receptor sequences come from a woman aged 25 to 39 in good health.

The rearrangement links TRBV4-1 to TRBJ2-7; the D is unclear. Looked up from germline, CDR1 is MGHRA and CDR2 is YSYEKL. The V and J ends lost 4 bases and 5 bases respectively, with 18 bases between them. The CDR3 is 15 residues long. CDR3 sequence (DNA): TGCGCCAGCAGCCTTATTGGAACTGATATCGACGAGCAGTACTTC. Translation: CASSLIGTDIDEQYF.

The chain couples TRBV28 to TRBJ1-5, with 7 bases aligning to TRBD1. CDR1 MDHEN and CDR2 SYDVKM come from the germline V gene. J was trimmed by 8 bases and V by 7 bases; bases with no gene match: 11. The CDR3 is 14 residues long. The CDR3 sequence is CASTSPDRAEPQHF. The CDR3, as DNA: TGTGCCAGCACTAGCCCCGACAGGGCTGAGCCCCAGCATTTT.

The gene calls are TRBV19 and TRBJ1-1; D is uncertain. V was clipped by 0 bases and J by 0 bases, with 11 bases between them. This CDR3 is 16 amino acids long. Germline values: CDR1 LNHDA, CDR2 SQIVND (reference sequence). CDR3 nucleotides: TGTGCCAGTAGTATAGATCGTGAGACGGTGAACACTGAAGCTTTCTTT. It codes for CASSIDRETVNTEAFF.

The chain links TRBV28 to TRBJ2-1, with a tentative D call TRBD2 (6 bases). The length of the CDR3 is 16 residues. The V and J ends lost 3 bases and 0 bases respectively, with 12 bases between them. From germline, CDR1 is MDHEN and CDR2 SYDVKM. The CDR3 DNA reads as TGTGCCAGCAGTTTCAGGCGGGGCAGCTCCTACAATGAGCAGTTCTTC. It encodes CASSFRRGSSYNEQFF.

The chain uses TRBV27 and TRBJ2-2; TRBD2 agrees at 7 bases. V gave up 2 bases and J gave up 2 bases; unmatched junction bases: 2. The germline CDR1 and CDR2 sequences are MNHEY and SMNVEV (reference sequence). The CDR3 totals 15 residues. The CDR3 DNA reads TGTGCCAGCAGTTTACGACTAGCCAACACCGGGGAGCTGTTTTTT. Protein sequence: CASSLRLANTGELFF.

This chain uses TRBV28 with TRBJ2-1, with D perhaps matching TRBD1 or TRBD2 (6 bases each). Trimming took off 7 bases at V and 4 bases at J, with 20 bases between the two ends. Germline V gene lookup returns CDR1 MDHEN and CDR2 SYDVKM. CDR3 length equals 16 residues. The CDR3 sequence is CASTPRGQGGYNEQFF. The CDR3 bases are TGTGCCAGCACCCCACGGGGGCAGGGAGGATACAATGAGCAGTTCTTC.

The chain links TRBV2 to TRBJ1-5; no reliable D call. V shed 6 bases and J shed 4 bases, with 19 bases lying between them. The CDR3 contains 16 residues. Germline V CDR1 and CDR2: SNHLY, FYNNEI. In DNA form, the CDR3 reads TGTGCCAGCAGCGACCACCGGCGCGAGGATAATCAGCCCCAGCATTTT. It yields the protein CASSDHRREDNQPQHF. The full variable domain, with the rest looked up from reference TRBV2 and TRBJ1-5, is EPEVTQTPSHQVTQMGQEVILRCVPISNHLYFYWYRQILGQKVEFLVSFYNNEISEKSEIFDDQFSVERPDGSNFTLKIRSTKLEDSAMYFCASSDHRREDNQPQHFGDGTRLSIL.

The CDR3 DNA is TGTGCCAGCAGCACTCGGACAGGAGGGACAGATACGCAGTATTTT. This codes for CASSTRTGGTDTQYF. This sequence joins TRBV7-8 and TRBJ2-3, with a weak D call TRBD1 (7 bases). V gave up 5 bases and J gave up 3 bases, with 15 bases separating them. Germline V gives CDR1 SGHVS, CDR2 FQNEAQ. The CDR3 is 15 amino acids.

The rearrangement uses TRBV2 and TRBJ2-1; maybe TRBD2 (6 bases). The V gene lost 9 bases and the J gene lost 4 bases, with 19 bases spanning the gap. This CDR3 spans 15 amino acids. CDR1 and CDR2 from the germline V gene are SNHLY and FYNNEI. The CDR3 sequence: CASPAEGKLYNEQFF. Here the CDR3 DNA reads TGTGCCAGTCCCGCGGAGGGGAAACTGTACAATGAGCAGTTCTTC.